These 19 T cell receptor beta chains share one sample of origin, sequenced in a study of blood T cell repertoires in COVID-19. Assay: immunoSEQ multiplex PCR; the TCRdb copy retains only in-frame clones and omits some. The data show about 300,000 clones, 70% to 90% seen once. Sequenced: peripheral blood. The receptors derive from a woman aged 50 to 60 with COVID-19, enrolled during active disease.

V usage is TRBV9 and J usage is TRBJ2-5, with 7 bases fitting TRBD1. The germline V gene encodes CDR1 SGDLS and CDR2 YYNGEE. The trim removed 6 bases at V and 7 bases at J, leaving 12 bases unmatched. The CDR3 runs 14 residues. In DNA, the CDR3 is TGTGCCAGCACACCAGGGGGTGAGCTAGGGACCCAGTACTTC. The encoded protein is CASTPGGELGTQYF.

CDR3 amino acids: CASSLVEGVGEQFF. The CDR3 nucleotides are TGTGCCAGCAGCTTAGTTGAGGGGGTTGGGGAGCAGTTCTTC. The chain has TRBV7-2 and TRBJ2-1; TRBD1 is a possible D gene (6 bases). There are 14 residues in the CDR3. Germline V lookup: CDR1 SGHTA, CDR2 FQGNSA. V lost 1 base and J 10 bases, leaving 14 bases between the germline ends.

The chain uses TRBV5-1 and TRBJ2-7; D is perhaps TRBD2 (6 bases). Germline CDR1 and CDR2: SGHRS and YFSETQ. This CDR3 contains 17 residues. Trimming left V 3 bases short and J 0 bases short, with 19 bases between. DNA of the CDR3: TGCGCCAGCAGCTCGGATGGTAGCGGTCATAGCTCCTACGAGCAGTACTTC. Protein product: CASSSDGSGHSSYEQYF.

The J gene is TRBJ1-3, the V gene TRBV7-9, with 8 bases matching TRBD1. This CDR3 spans 15 amino acids. With 5 bases clipped from V and 1 base from J, the junction kept 4 bases outside the gene matches. Per germline, CDR1 SEHNR and CDR2 FQNEAQ (reference sequence). CDR3 sequence: CASSGTGGSGNTIYF. CDR3 nucleotide sequence: TGTGCCAGCAGCGGTACAGGGGGATCTGGAAACACCATATATTTT.

The chain is built from TRBV9 and TRBJ2-3; TRBD2 matches at 8 bases. Germline V gives CDR1 SGDLS, CDR2 YYNGEE. CDR3 length: 16 residues. With V trimmed by 3 bases and J by 6 bases, 12 bases remained unmatched. CDR3 protein: CASSGGYGRAPDTQYF. DNA for the CDR3: TGTGCCAGCAGCGGTGGTTACGGGAGGGCCCCGGATACGCAGTATTTT.

This chain joins TRBV19 and TRBJ1-5, with 11 nucleotides matching TRBD1. Per germline, CDR1 LNHDA and CDR2 SQIVND (reference sequence). This CDR3 comprises 16 residues. V gave up 7 bases and J gave up 3 bases; unmatched junction bases: 8. The CDR3 region has the DNA TGTGCCAGTACCGGGGACAGGGGGATCCTCAATCAGCCCCAGCATTTT. It codes for CASTGDRGILNQPQHF.

The genes are TRBV6-5 and TRBJ2-7; the D is unclear. The CDR3 spans 13 residues. Trimming cost V 2 bases and J 2 bases, with 7 bases left between them. Germline assignment: CDR1 MNHEY and CDR2 SVGAGI. DNA for the CDR3: TGTGCCAGCAGTTACGCGGAAACCTACGAGCAGTACTTC. Amino acids: CASSYAETYEQYF.

The CDR3 region is CASSLTSSGYEQYF. As DNA, the CDR3 is TGTGCCAGCAGTTTGACCTCGAGCGGGTACGAGCAGTACTTC. This rearrangement joins TRBV27 to TRBJ2-7; TRBD2 is a possible D gene (6 bases). The CDR3 consists of 14 residues. V was pared by 3 bases and J by 4 bases, with 13 bases between. Germline V gene lookup returns CDR1 MNHEY and CDR2 SMNVEV (reference sequence).

Remarks on this clone: The junction and the germline gene differ at one end; a read error may be behind it. This chain joins TRBV24-1 and TRBJ1-1; D gene uncertain. This CDR3 spans 13 amino acids. Germline assignment: CDR1 KGHDR and CDR2 SFDVKD. The CDR3, as DNA: TGTGCCACAAGTGGGCAAACGAACACTGAAGCTTTCTTT. Its protein product is CATSGQTNTEAFF.

This clone was observed a few times. The chain joins TRBV12-5 to TRBJ2-6; a weak D match, TRBD1 (5 bases). Germline assignment: CDR1 LGHNT and CDR2 FRNRAP. V lost 1 base and J lost 2, with 6 bases in between. The CDR3 contains 15 residues. CDR3 coding DNA: TGTGCTAGTGGTTTGGGGACAACTGGGGCCAACGTCCTGACTTTC. Translating gives CASGLGTTGANVLTF.

CDR3 DNA: TGTGCCAGCAGCTCGGGACAGGCGGCTGGGCAGTACTTC. This sequence encodes CASSSGQAAGQYF. The gene calls are TRBV7-9 and TRBJ2-7; 8 nucleotides align to TRBD1. This CDR3 contains 13 residues. J gave up 9 bases and V 4 bases, and 8 bases lay outside the gene matches. The germline gives CDR1 SEHNR, CDR2 FQNEAQ (reference sequence).

The chain has TRBV30 and TRBJ2-3; 12 positions match TRBD2. The ends lost 0 bases at V and 8 bases at J; junction bases unmatched: 18. CDR1 and CDR2 (germline): GTSNPN, SVGIG (reference sequence). The CDR3 length is 19 residues. CDR3 sequence: CAWSVQWGTSGRTGGTQYF. CDR3 in DNA: TGTGCCTGGAGTGTACAATGGGGAACTAGCGGGAGGACTGGGGGTACGCAGTATTTT. Complete variable domain (other parts from reference TRBV30 and TRBJ2-3): SQTIHQWPATLVQPVGSPLSLECTVEGTSNPNLYWYRQAAGRGLQLLFYSVGIGQISSEVPQNLSASRPQDRQFILSSKKLLLSDSGFYLCAWSVQWGTSGRTGGTQYFGPGTRLTVL.

CDR3 in DNA: TGCGCCAGCTTCTTCATCGCTTTGGCGGGAACAGATACGCAGTATTTT. This sequence encodes CASFFIALAGTDTQYF. The chain joins TRBV23-1 to TRBJ2-3, with a possible D match to TRBD2 (6 bases). TRBV23-1 falls under the ORF class, with uncertain function. V was shortened by 8 bases and J by 3 bases, with 21 bases between the two germline ends. The CDR3 loop spans 16 amino acids.

V gene TRBV10-3 combines with J gene TRBJ1-1, with 7 positions matching TRBD1. Germline-derived CDR1 and CDR2 are ENHRY and SYGVKD. CDR3 length equals 13 residues. CDR3 sequence: CALRGTANTEAFF. CDR3 coding DNA: TGTGCTCTGAGGGGGACAGCAAACACTGAAGCTTTCTTT.

This chain uses TRBV10-3 with TRBJ2-5, with 11 nucleotides matching TRBD2. This CDR3 has 17 amino acids. J lost 3 bases, V lost 0 bases, and 6 bases had no gene match. Germline-derived CDR1 and CDR2 are ENHRY and SYGVKD. DNA of the CDR3: TGTGCCATCAGTGAGTCACGGGCTAGCGGGAGGAAAGAGACCCAGTACTTC. Amino acid sequence: CAISESRASGRKETQYF.

This chain links TRBV5-6 with TRBJ1-6; D is undetermined. The V gene lost 1 base and the J gene lost 10 bases, with 12 bases spanning the gap. CDR1 is SGHDT, CDR2 YYEEEE, per germline. The length of the CDR3 is 14 residues. The CDR3 loop is CASSLIERYSPLHF. In DNA form, the CDR3 reads TGTGCCAGCAGCTTGATTGAGCGGTACTCACCCCTCCACTTT. Full variable domain (outside the CDR3, taken from reference TRBV5-6 and TRBJ1-6): DAGVTQSPTHLIKTRGQQVTLRCSPKSGHDTVSWYQQALGQGPQFIFQYYEEEERQRGNFPDRFSGHQFPNYSSELNVNALLLGDSALYLCASSLIERYSPLHFGNGTRLTVT.

This clone was picked up one time. The chain joins TRBV9 to TRBJ2-1; D call uncertain. The CDR3 consists of 13 residues. Germline V CDR1 and CDR2: SGDLS, YYNGEE. V was shortened by 0 bases and J by 7 bases, with 8 bases between the two germline ends. The CDR3 nucleotides are TGTGCCAGCAGCGTAGAATCCGGGAATGAGCAGTTCTTC. As protein: CASSVESGNEQFF.

The V gene is TRBV18, the J gene TRBJ2-3, with TRBD2 matching 15 bases. The CDR3 is 17 amino acids. Germline V gene sequence: CDR1 KGHSH, CDR2 LQKENI. V lost 6 bases and J lost 4; bases outside the gene matches: 8. This chain's CDR3 is CASSGRGLAGGPDTQYF. The DNA for the CDR3 is TGTGCCAGCTCGGGCCGAGGACTAGCGGGAGGGCCAGATACGCAGTATTTT.

V is TRBV25-1 and J is TRBJ2-4; D might be TRBD1 (6 bases). The CDR3 has 13 residues. V gave up 8 bases and J gave up 0 bases, with 8 bases separating them. In germline, CDR1 is MGHDK, CDR2 SYGVNS. CDR3 sequence: CASEGVAKNIQYF. CDR3 coding DNA: TGTGCCAGCGAGGGGGTAGCCAAAAACATTCAGTACTTC.